This TCR beta chain was sequenced for a study of blood T cell repertoires in COVID-19. Looking at the study overall: The United States, Italy and Spain were the sources of the acute and convalescent COVID-19 samples. PBMCs, B-cell-depleted T cells, or T cells were the source of the cDNA or gDNA that made up the material.

The CDR3 consists of 15 residues. The J segment lost 4 bases and the V segment lost 3 bases, leaving 7 bases of the junction unmatched. Per germline, CDR1 SGHKS and CDR2 YYEKEE (reference sequence). Study processing details: Researchers report that nucleated cell counts were estimated from reference gene primer amplification. Assay used: immunoSEQ multiplex PCR; TCRdb lists only in-frame clones, some missing. V and J calls and clone size are copied from that table; D and trimming were computed from the DNA. The sample yields some 250,000 clones, 88% seen once. This TCR derives from a woman between 25 and 40 years old with acute or convalescent COVID-19. The chain carries TRBV5-5 and TRBJ1-5; 7 positions match TRBD1. Sequenced: peripheral blood. The CDR3 region has the DNA TGTGCCAGCAGCTGGCCCGGGACAGTTAATCAGCCCCAGCATTTT. Its translation is CASSWPGTVNQPQHF.